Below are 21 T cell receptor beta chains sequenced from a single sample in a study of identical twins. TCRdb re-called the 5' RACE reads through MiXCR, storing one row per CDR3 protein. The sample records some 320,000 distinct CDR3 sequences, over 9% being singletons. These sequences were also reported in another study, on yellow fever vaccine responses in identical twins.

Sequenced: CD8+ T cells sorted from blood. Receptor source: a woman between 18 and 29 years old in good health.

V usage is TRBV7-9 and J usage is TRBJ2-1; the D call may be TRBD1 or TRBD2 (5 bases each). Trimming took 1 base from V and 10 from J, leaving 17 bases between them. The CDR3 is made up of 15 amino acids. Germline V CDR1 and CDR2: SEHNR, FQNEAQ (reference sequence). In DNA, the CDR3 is TGTGCCAGCAGCTTAGTGGGACGACGGTCCGTGGAGCAGTTCTTC. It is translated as CASSLVGRRSVEQFF.

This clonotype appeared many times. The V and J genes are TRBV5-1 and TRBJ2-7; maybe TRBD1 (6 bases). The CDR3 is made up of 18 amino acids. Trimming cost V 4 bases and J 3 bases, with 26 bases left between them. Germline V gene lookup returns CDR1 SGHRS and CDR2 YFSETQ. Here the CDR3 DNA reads TGCGCCAGCAGCCCATGGGGCCGAAACCGGGACACCGACTACGAGCAGTACTTC. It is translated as CASSPWGRNRDTDYEQYF.

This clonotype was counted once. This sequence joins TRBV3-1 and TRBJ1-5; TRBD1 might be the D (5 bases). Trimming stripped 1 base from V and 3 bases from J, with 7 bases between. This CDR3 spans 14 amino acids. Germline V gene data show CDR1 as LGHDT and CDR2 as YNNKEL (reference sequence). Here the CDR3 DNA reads TGTGCCAGCAGCCAAGGACAGAACAATCAGCCCCAGCATTTT. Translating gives CASSQGQNNQPQHF.

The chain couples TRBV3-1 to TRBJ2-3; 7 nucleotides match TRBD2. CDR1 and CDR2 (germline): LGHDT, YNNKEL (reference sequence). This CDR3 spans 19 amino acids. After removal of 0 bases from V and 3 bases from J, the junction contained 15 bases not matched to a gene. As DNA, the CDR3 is TGTGCCAGCAGCCAAGATTCGAGTGTAGTGGGAGGGTCGACAGATACGCAGTATTTT. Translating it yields CASSQDSSVVGGSTDTQYF.

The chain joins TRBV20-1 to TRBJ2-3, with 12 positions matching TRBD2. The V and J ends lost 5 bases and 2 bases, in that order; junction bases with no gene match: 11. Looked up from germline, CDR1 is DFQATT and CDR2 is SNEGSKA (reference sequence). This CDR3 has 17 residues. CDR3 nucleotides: TGCAGTGCTCCCGGGTTAGGACTAGCGGGACCCACAGATACGCAGTATTTT. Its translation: CSAPGLGLAGPTDTQYF.

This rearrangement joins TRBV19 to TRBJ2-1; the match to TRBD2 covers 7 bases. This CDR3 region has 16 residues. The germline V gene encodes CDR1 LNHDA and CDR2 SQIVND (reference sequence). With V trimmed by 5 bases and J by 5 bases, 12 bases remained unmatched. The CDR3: CASSEISGVGDNEQFF. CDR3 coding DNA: TGTGCCAGTAGTGAAATAAGCGGGGTAGGGGACAATGAGCAGTTCTTC.

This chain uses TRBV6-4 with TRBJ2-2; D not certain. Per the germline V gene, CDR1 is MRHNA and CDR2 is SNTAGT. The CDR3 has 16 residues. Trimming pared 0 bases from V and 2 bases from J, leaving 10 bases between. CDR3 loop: CASSDSLHRNTGELFF. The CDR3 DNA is TGTGCCAGCAGTGACTCTCTACATCGAAACACCGGGGAGCTGTTTTTT.

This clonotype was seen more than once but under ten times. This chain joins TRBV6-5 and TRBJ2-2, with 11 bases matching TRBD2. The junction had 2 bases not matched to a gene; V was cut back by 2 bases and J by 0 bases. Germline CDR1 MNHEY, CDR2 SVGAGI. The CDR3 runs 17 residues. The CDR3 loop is CASSYTSGRSNTGELFF. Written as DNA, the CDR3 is TGTGCCAGCAGTTACACTAGCGGGAGATCGAACACCGGGGAGCTGTTTTTT.

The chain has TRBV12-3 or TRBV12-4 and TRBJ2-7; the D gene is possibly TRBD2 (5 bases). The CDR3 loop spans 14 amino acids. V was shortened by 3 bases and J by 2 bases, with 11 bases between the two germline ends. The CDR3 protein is CASSFEGLPYEQYF. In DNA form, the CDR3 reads TGTGCCAGCAGTTTTGAGGGTCTCCCCTACGAGCAGTACTTC.

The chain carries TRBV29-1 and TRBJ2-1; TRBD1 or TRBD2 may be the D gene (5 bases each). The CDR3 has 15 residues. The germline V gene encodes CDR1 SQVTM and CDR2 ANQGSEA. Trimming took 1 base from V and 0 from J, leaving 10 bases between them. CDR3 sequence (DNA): TGCAGCGTTGAAGTAGGGACCCACTCCTACAATGAGCAGTTCTTC. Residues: CSVEVGTHSYNEQFF.

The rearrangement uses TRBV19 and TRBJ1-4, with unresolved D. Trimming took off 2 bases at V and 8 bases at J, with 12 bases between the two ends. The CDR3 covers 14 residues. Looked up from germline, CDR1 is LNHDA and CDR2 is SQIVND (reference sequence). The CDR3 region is CASSILPTTEKLFF. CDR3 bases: TGTGCCAGTAGTATATTACCAACGACGGAAAAACTGTTTTTT.

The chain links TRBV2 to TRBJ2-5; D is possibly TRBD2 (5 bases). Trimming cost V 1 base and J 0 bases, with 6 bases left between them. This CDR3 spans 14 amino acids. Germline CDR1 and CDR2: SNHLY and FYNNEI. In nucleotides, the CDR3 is TGTGCCAGCAGTGAAGGGAGGTACCAAGAGACCCAGTACTTC. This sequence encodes CASSEGRYQETQYF. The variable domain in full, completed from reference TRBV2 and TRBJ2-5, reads EPEVTQTPSHQVTQMGQEVILRCVPISNHLYFYWYRQILGQKVEFLVSFYNNEISEKSEIFDDQFSVERPDGSNFTLKIRSTKLEDSAMYFCASSEGRYQETQYFGPGTRLLVL.

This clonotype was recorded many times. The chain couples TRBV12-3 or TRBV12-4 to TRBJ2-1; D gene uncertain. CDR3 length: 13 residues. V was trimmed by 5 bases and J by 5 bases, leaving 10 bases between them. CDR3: CASSPEANNEQFF. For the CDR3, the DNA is TGTGCCAGCAGTCCCGAGGCGAACAATGAGCAGTTCTTC.

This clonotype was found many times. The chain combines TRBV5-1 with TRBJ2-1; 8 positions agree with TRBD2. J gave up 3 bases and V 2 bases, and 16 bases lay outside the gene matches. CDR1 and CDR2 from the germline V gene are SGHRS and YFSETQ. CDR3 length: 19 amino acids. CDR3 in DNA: TGCGCCAGCAGCTTCCCTGGCGTACCTAGCGGGTCAAACTACAATGAGCAGTTCTTC. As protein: CASSFPGVPSGSNYNEQFF.

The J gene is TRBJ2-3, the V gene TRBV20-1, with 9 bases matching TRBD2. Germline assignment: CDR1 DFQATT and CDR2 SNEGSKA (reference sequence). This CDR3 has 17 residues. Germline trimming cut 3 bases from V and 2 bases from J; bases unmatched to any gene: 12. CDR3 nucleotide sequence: TGCAGTGCTAGCGAGGCGGCTAGCGGGGTGAACACAGATACGCAGTATTTT. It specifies CSASEAASGVNTDTQYF.

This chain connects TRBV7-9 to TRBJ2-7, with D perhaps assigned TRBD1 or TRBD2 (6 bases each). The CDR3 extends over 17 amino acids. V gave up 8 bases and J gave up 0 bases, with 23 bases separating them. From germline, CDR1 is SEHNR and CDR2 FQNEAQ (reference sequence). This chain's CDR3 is CASAGPLRGTSSYEQYV. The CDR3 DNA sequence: TGTGCCAGCGCGGGGCCCCTGAGGGGGACGAGCTCCTACGAGCAGTACGTC.

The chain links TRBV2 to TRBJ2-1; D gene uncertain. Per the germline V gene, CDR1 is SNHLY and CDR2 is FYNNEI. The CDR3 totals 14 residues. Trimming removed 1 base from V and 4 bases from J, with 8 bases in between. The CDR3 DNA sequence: TGTGCCAGCAGTGAAGGAAAAAGGTACAATGAGCAGTTCTTC. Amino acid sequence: CASSEGKRYNEQFF.

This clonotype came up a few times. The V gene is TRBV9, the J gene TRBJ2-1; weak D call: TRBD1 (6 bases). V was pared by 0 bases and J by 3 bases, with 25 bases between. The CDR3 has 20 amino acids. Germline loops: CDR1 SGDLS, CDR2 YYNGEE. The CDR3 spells CASSVEAGVVYSEIYNEQFF. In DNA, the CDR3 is TGTGCCAGCAGCGTAGAGGCAGGGGTGGTGTACTCCGAAATCTACAATGAGCAGTTCTTC.

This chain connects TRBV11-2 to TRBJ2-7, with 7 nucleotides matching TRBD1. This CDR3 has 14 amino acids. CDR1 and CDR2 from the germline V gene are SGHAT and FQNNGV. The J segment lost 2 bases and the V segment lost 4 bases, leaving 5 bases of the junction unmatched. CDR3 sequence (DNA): TGTGCCAGCAGCTCCGACAGGGACCCCTACGAGCAGTACTTC. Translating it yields CASSSDRDPYEQYF. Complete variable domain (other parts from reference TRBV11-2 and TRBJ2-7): EAGVAQSPRYKIIEKRQSVAFWCNPISGHATLYWYQQILGQGPKLLIQFQNNGVVDDSQLPKDRFSAERLKGVDSTLKIQPAKLEDSAVYLCASSSDRDPYEQYFGPGTRLTVT.

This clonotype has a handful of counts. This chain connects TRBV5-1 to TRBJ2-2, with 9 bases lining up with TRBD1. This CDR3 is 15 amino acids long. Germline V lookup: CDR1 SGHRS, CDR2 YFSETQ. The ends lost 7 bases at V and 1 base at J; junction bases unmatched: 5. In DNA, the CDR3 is TGCGCCAGCGGAAGACAGGGGGAGAACACCGGGGAGCTGTTTTTT. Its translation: CASGRQGENTGELFF.

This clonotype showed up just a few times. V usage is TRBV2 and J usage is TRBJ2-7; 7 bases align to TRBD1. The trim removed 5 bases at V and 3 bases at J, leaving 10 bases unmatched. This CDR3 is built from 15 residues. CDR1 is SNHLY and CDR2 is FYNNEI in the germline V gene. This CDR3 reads CASSRSRDRSYEQYV. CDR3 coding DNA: TGTGCCAGCAGTAGATCCCGGGACAGAAGCTACGAGCAGTACGTC.